This T cell receptor beta chain was sequenced for a study of cytomegalovirus exposure and HLA in healthy donors. Vbeta (60) and Jbeta (13) primers were used in the PCR. Profiled with immunoSEQ multiplex PCR; TCRdb holds only in-frame clones, not every one. Of tens of thousands of clones in the sample, about two thirds were seen once. Germline V lookup: CDR1 SNHLY, CDR2 FYNNEI. The CDR3 covers 13 residues. J was trimmed by 2 bases and V by 6 bases; bases with no gene match: 2. This clonotype was sampled from a woman between 45 and 65 years old in good health and CMV-seropositive. The chain is built from TRBV2 and TRBJ2-3, with 7 bases identical to TRBD2. Sequencing was performed on PBMCs. CDR3 amino acids: CASRGDYTDTQYF. In DNA form, the CDR3 reads TGTGCCAGCAGGGGGGACTACACAGATACGCAGTATTTT. Looking up the rest from reference TRBV2 and TRBJ2-3 gives the full variable domain: EPEVTQTPSHQVTQMGQEVILRCVPISNHLYFYWYRQILGQKVEFLVSFYNNEISEKSEIFDDQFSVERPDGSNFTLKIRSTKLEDSAMYFCASRGDYTDTQYFGPGTRLTVL.